The clone carrying this TCR beta chain was observed a handful of times. This CDR3 is built from 15 residues. V shed 0 bases, J shed 2 bases, and the junction held 4 bases outside the gene matches. Per germline, CDR1 SGHRS and CDR2 YFSETQ. This record belongs to a study of shared clonotypes between healthy human individuals. Clones were read by immunoSEQ multiplex PCR, and TCRdb kept only the in-frame ones, dropping some. Of fewer than 650,000 clones listed, 76% are singletons. This rearrangement joins TRBV5-1 to TRBJ2-7; TRBD1 matches 8 bases. Sequenced sample: PBMCs. The sequence came from a woman between 35 and 50 years old in good health. Some clones in this sample may be carry-over from other donors' samples. DNA of the CDR3: TGCGCCAGCAGCTTGGCCAGGGACAGGACCTACGAGCAGTACTTC. This gives the protein CASSLARDRTYEQYF.